This T cell receptor beta chain was profiled in a study of OX40 agonist ivuxolimab in advanced cancers. Study-wide context: Ivuxolimab was a fully human IgG2 agonistic monoclonal antibody targeting the costimulatory receptor OX40 (CD134). Peripheral TCRbeta sequencing aimed to test whether ivuxolimab altered TCR sequence diversity and caused clonal T-cell expansion. Intravenous ivuxolimab was administered to patients every 2 weeks at six dose levels: 0.01, 0.1, 0.3, 1.5, 3 and 10 mg/kg. In the dose-escalation cohort, 70% to 90% of patients were male, and the mean age was around 65 years with a range of roughly 20 to 80. Partial responses occurred in three dose-escalation patients: two with cutaneous melanoma and one with hepatocellular carcinoma. Patients were allowed to have had prior anti-PD-1, anti-PD-L1 or anti-CTLA-4 therapy, and approximately 40% of the dose-escalation patients had previously received checkpoint inhibitors. The paper describes the monotherapy dose-escalation part (N of about 54 patients) of the phase I trial of ivuxolimab. Of the roughly 50 dose-escalation patients, hepatocellular carcinoma was present in around 20, melanoma in some 15, renal cell carcinoma in 9 and head and neck cancer in 9. What the work shows at the level of the full study, not this receptor alone: At doses of 0.1 to 3.0 mg/kg, clonal expansion of both CD4+ and CD8+ T cells in blood was seen between baseline and week 6. On average, CD8+ T cells showed more expanded clones than CD4+ T cells after ivuxolimab. In the 0.1-3.0 mg/kg groups, partial responders were among the patients with the lowest normalized peripheral clonal expansion, particularly in CD8+ T cells. Low levels of normalized T-cell clonal expansion were also shown by some nonresponding patients. The antigen specificity of the peripheral T cells that underwent clonal expansion was not determined.

In the germline V gene, CDR1 corresponds to SGHDT and CDR2 to YYEEEE. The CDR3, from cysteine to phenylalanine, totals 16 residues. The only DNA kept is the CDR3, 48 bases in frame from the first base. V and J lose 4 bases and 4 bases, and a span of 20 bases separates them. To note about this clone: The specificity of this receptor is unknown. The sample holds no much larger clone one base away, and base qualities are not on file.

The trial excluded patients who had a history of autoimmune disease or were on systemic immunosuppression. In every dose cohort, peripheral blood was drawn for TCR sequencing at baseline, cycle 4 day 1, and cycle 7 day 1. The samples were taken from a phase I, first-in-human, multicenter, open-label dose-escalation trial of ivuxolimab. The trial enrolled adults with locally advanced or metastatic head and neck squamous cell, hepatocellular, melanoma or renal cell carcinoma. Before TCR sequencing, CD4+ T cells and CD8+ T cells were sorted from peripheral blood as separate populations. For sequencing of the TCRbeta CDR3 region, genomic DNA was extracted from the sorted cells. TCRbeta CDR3 regions were sequenced using the immunoSEQ Assay. Here the immuneACCESS table is served through TCRdb, limited to in-frame sequences with V and J called. Missing clones are a known gap in these copies; in checked studies unresolved V genes cover under half, and the rest lacks a known reason. For this sample there are tens of thousands of clones; around four fifths appear just once. The ten most abundant clones make up roughly 2.7% of the sample.

The receptor chain draws on TRBV5-6 and TRBJ1-2; possibly the D gene is TRBD1, per 6 matching bases. The sequencing used CD4+ or CD8+ T cells sorted from blood, collected in a trial of the OX40 agonist ivuxolimab. The sequence derives from an adult with an advanced solid tumor such as melanoma, head and neck, liver or kidney cancer. The base sequence is TGTGCCAGCAGCCCAACTACAGGGACCTACCTCTATGGCTACACCTTC. Its product reads: CASSPTTGTYLYGYTF.